Reported below is one T cell receptor beta chain. The target antigen is unknown. This record belongs to a study of OX40 agonist ivuxolimab in advanced cancers. Regarding the study as a whole: The 0.1-3.0 mg/kg partial responders had among the lowest clonal expansion. Mean expanded clone counts were higher in CD8+ than CD4+ T cells. Several nonresponders also turned out to have low normalized T-cell clonal expansion.

Excluded were patients having autoimmune disease history or systemic immunosuppression. TCRdb keeps only in-frame clones here, not all; method: immunoSEQ multiplex PCR. The sample has under 85,000 clones, around 78% seen once. This sequence was found in an adult with an advanced solid tumor such as melanoma, head and neck, liver or kidney cancer. The sequenced sample was CD4+ or CD8+ T cells sorted from blood, obtained in a trial of the OX40 agonist ivuxolimab.

The DNA for the CDR3 is TGTGCCAGCAGTTTAAGCTTGGGCGGAACCACTAGAAATAATGAAAAACTGTTTTTT. Translated, it gives CASSLSLGGTTRNNEKLFF. The V call is TRBV27, the J call TRBJ1-4; no definite D call. CDR1 MNHEY and CDR2 SMNVEV come from the germline V gene (reference sequence). V was pared by 2 bases and J by 4 bases, with 23 bases between. This CDR3 region has 19 residues.